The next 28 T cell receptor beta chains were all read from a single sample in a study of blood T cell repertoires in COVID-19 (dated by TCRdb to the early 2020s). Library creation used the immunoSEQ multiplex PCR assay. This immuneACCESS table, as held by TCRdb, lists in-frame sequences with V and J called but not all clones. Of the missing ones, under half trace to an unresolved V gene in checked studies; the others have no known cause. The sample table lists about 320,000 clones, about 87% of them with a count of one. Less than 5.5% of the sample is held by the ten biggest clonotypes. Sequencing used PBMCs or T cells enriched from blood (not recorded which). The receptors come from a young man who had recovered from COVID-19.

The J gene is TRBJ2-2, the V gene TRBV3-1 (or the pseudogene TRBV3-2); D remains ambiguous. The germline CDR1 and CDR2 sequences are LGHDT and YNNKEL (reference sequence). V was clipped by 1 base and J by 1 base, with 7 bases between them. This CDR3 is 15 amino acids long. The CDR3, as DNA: TGTGCCAGCAGCCAAGGTGCAGGGAACACCGGGGAGCTGTTTTTT. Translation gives CASSQGAGNTGELFF.

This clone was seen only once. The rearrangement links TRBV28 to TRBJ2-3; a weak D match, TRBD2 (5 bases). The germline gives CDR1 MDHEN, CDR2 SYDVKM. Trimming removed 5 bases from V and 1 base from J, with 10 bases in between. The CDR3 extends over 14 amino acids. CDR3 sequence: CASSPEGRTDTQYF. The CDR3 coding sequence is TGTGCCAGCAGTCCCGAGGGCCGCACAGATACGCAGTATTTT.

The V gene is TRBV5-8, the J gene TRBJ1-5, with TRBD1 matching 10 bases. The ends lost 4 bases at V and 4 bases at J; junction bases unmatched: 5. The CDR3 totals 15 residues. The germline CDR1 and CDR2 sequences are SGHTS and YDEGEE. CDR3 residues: CASSRPGQGNQPQHF. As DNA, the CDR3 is TGTGCCAGCAGCAGACCGGGACAGGGGAATCAGCCCCAGCATTTT.

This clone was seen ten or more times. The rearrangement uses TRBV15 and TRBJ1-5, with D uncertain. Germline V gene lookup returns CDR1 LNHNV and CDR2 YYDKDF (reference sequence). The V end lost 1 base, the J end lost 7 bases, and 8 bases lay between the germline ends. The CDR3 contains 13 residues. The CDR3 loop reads CATSRGVGQPQHF. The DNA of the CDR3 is TGTGCCACCAGCAGAGGCGTCGGGCAGCCCCAGCATTTT.

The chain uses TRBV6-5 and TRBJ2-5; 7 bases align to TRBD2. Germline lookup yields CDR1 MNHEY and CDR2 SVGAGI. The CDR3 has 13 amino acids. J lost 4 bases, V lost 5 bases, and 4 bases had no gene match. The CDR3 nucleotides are TGTGCCAGCAGTCGAGGGGAGGGAGAGACCCAGTACTTC. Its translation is CASSRGEGETQYF.

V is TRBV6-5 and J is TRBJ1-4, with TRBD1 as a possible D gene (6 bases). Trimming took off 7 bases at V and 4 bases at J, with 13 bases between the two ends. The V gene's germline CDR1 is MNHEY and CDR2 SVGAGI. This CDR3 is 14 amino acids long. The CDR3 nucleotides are TGTGCCAGCAAAAGGACAGCCTTTAATGAAAAACTGTTTTTT. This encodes CASKRTAFNEKLFF.

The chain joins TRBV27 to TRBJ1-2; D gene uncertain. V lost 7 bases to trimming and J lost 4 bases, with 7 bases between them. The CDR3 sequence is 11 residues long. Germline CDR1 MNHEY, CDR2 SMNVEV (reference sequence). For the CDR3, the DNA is TGTGCCAGCACAAACGGCTATGGCTACACCTTC. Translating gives CASTNGYGYTF.

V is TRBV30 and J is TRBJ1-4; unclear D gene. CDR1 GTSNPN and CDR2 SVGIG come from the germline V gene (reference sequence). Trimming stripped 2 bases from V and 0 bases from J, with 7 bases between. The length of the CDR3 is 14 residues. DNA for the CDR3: TGTGCCTGGAGTTTTGGCTCAACTAATGAAAAACTGTTTTTT. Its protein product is CAWSFGSTNEKLFF.

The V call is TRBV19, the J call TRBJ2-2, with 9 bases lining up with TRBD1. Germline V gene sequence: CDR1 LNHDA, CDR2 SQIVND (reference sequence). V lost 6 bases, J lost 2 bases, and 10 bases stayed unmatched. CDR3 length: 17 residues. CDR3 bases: TGTGCCAGTAGGAACCTAACAGGGGGCACAAACACCGGGGAGCTGTTTTTT. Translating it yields CASRNLTGGTNTGELFF.

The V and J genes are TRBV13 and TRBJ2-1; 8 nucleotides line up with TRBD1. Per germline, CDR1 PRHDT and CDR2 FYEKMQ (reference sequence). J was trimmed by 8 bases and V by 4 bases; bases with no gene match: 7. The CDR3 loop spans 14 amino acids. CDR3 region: CASSYRQGWDEQFF. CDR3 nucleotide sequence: TGTGCCAGCAGCTACAGACAGGGGTGGGATGAGCAGTTCTTC.

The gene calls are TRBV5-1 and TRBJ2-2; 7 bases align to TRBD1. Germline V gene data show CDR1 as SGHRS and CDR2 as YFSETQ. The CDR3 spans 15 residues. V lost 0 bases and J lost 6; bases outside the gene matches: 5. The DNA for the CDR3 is TGCGCCAGCAGCTTGGAAACAGGGGTGTCCGGGGAGCTGTTTTTT. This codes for CASSLETGVSGELFF.

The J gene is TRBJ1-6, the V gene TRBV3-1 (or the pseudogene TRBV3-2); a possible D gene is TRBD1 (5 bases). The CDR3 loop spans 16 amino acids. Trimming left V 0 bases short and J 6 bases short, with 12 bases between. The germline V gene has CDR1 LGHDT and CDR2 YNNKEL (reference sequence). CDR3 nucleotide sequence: TGTGCCAGCAGCCAAGATCGGGGGAGCTTTAATTCACCCCTCCACTTT. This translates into CASSQDRGSFNSPLHF.

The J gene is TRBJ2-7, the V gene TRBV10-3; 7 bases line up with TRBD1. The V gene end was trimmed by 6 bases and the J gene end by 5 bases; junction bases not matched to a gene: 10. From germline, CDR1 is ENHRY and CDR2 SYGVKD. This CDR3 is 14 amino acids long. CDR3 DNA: TGTGCCATCAGCGCACCTGACAGGGCCCACGAGCAGTACTTC. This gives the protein CAISAPDRAHEQYF.

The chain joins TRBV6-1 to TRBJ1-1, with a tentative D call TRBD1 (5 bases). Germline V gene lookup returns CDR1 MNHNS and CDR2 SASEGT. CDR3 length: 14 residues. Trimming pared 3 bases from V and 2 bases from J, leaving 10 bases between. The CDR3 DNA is TGTGCCAGCAGTGATTACAGGTACAACACTGAAGCTTTCTTT. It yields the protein CASSDYRYNTEAFF.

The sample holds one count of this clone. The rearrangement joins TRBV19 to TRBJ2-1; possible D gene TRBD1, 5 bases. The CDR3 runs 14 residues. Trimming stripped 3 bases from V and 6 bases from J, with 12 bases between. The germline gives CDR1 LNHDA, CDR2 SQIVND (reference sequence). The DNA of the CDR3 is TGTGCCAGTAGTATTTCACAGGCGCTCAATGAGCAGTTCTTC. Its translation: CASSISQALNEQFF.

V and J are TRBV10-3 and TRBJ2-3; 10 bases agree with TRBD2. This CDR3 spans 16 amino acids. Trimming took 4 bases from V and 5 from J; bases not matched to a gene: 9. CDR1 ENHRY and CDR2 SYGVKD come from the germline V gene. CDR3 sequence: CAISGRLAGVGDTQYF. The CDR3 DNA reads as TGTGCCATCAGTGGTAGGCTAGCGGGGGTAGGAGATACGCAGTATTTT.

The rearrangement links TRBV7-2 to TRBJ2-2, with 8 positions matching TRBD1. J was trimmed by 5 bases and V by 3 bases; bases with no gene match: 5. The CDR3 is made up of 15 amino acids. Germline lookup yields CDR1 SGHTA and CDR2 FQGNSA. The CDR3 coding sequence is TGTGCCAGCAGCTTTACGACAGGGGTGACCGGGGAGCTGTTTTTT. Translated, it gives CASSFTTGVTGELFF.

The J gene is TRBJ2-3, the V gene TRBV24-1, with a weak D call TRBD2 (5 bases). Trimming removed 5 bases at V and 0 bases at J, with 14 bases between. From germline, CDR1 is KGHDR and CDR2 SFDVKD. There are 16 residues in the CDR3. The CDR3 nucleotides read TGTGCCACCAGTGGCGGACTTTCGGATAGCACAGATACGCAGTATTTT. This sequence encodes CATSGGLSDSTDTQYF.

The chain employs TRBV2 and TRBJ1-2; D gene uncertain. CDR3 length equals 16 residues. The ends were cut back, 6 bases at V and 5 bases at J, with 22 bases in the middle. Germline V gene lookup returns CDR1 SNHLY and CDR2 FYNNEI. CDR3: CASSPHFALGGYGYTF. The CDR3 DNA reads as TGTGCCAGCAGCCCCCATTTCGCGCTGGGCGGGTATGGCTACACCTTC. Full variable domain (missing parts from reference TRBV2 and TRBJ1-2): EPEVTQTPSHQVTQMGQEVILRCVPISNHLYFYWYRQILGQKVEFLVSFYNNEISEKSEIFDDQFSVERPDGSNFTLKIRSTKLEDSAMYFCASSPHFALGGYGYTFGSGTRLTVV.

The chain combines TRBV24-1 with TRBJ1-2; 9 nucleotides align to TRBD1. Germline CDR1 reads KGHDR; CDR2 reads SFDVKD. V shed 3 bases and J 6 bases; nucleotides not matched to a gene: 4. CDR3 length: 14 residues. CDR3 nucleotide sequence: TGTGCCACCAGTGATACCGGGACAGGGAATGGCTACACCTTC. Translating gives CATSDTGTGNGYTF.

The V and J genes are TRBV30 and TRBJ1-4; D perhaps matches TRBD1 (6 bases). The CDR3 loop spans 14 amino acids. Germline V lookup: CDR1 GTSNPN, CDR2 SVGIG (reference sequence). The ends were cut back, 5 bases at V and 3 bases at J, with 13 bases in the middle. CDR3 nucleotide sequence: TGTGCCTGGGTCGACAGGAAACCTAATGAAAAACTGTTTTTT. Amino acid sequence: CAWVDRKPNEKLFF.

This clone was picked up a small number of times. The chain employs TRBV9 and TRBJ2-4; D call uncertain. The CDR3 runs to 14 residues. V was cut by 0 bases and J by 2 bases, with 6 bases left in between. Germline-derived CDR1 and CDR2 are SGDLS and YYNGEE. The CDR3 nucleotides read TGTGCCAGCAGCGTAGGTAGTACCAAAAACATTCAGTACTTC. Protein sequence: CASSVGSTKNIQYF.

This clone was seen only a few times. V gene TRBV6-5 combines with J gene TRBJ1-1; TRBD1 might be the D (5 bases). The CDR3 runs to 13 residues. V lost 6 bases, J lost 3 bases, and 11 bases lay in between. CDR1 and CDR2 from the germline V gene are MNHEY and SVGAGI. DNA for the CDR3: TGTGCCAGCAGCGGGGGGTGGGACACTGAAGCTTTCTTT. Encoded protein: CASSGGWDTEAFF.

The CDR3 reads CASSFRGPSNQPQHF. CDR3 in DNA: TGTGCCAGTAGTTTCAGGGGGCCTAGCAATCAGCCCCAGCATTTT. The chain carries TRBV19 and TRBJ1-5; 8 bases are a match to TRBD1. V lost 5 bases, J lost 0 bases, and 3 bases stayed unmatched. Germline V CDR1 and CDR2: LNHDA, SQIVND (reference sequence). CDR3 length equals 15 residues.

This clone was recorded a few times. The CDR3 loop is CASSTSRSTHSPLHF. The CDR3 nucleotides are TGTGCCAGCAGTACGTCACGCAGTACCCATTCACCCCTCCACTTT. V is TRBV9 and J is TRBJ1-6; D unresolved. Germline values: CDR1 SGDLS, CDR2 YYNGEE. The V end lost 5 bases, the J end lost 8 bases, and 17 bases lay between the germline ends. The CDR3 runs 15 residues.

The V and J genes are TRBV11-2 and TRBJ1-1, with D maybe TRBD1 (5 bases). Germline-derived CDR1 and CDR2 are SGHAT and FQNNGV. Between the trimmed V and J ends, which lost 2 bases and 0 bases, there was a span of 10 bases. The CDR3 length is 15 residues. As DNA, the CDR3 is TGTGCCAGCAGCTTATTGCAGGGCATGAACACTGAAGCTTTCTTT. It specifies CASSLLQGMNTEAFF.

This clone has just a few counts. The CDR3 loop is CAIRTTGGYEQYF. CDR3 nucleotides: TGTGCCATAAGAACGACGGGGGGCTACGAGCAGTACTTC. The chain has TRBV10-3 and TRBJ2-7; 7 nucleotides match TRBD2. This CDR3 has 13 residues. V was pared by 9 bases and J by 3 bases, with 8 bases of the junction left unmatched. Per the germline V gene, CDR1 is ENHRY and CDR2 is SYGVKD.

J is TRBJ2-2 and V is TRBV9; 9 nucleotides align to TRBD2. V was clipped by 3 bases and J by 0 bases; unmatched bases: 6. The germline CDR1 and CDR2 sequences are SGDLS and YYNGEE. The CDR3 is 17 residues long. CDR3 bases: TGTGCCAGCAGCGCCCGTAGCGGGGGCCCGAACACCGGGGAGCTGTTTTTT. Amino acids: CASSARSGGPNTGELFF.